This T cell receptor (beta chain) was observed in a study of siplizumab effects on memory and regulatory T cells. The table came from immunoSEQ multiplex PCR; TCRdb's copy has only in-frame clones and leaves some out. The table includes 85,000 to 120,000 clones, about 93% detected once. V was trimmed by 3 bases and J by 5 bases, leaving 10 bases between them. Germline V gene sequence: CDR1 KGHSH, CDR2 LQKENI. The CDR3 loop spans 13 amino acids. This receptor was identified in a human donor in good health. Input material: CD4+ T cells sorted from blood. The chain combines TRBV18 with TRBJ2-5; D is unresolved. CDR3 protein: CASSPGLTETQYF. In nucleotides, the CDR3 is TGTGCCAGCTCACCGGGTCTTACGGAGACCCAGTACTTC.